The clone carrying this T cell receptor beta chain has a count of ten or more. Its target is unknown. This record comes from a study of CD8+CD57+ T cells in acquired aplastic anemia. Turning to the study itself: CD4+ and CD8+ cells, once sorted, gave DNA averaging roughly 3.2 ug.

All sequencing subjects had displayed CD8+CD57+ cell expansion on flow cytometry. The study's findings and limits: Sharing between patients and controls was observed for twenty-nine CD8+ CDR3 sequences.

V lost 0 bases, J lost 4 bases, and 4 bases stayed unmatched. The CDR3 is 15 amino acids. Germline V gene data show CDR1 as PRHDT and CDR2 as FYEKMQ (reference sequence). The study profiled TCR beta VDJ and CDR3 using genomic DNA as template. TCRdb reprocessed the reads via MiXCR and lists one record per CDR3 protein. The sample includes about 220,000 distinct CDR3 sequences, around 46% of them seen just once. This rearrangement joins TRBV13 to TRBJ2-7; 9 bases line up with TRBD2. This sequence originates from a human donor with aplastic anemia. Material: sorted CD4+, CD8+, or CD8+CD57+ T cells (not recorded which) from PBMCs. The CDR3 sequence is CASSLGREGLYEQYF. CDR3 nucleotides: TGTGCCAGCAGCTTAGGGCGGGAGGGCCTTTACGAGCAGTACTTC. Full variable domain (rest looked up from reference TRBV13 and TRBJ2-7): AAGVIQSPRHLIKEKRETATLKCYPIPRHDTVYWYQQGPGQDPQFLISFYEKMQSDKGSIPDRFSAQQFSDYHSELNMSSLELGDSALYFCASSLGREGLYEQYFGPGTRLTVT.